The 2 T cell receptor beta chains presented below share a single source sample, sequenced in a study of cytomegalovirus exposure and HLA in healthy donors. PCR was performed using 60 Vbeta and 13 Jbeta primers. The assay was immunoSEQ multiplex PCR, and TCRdb's table has in-frame clones only and misses some. This table has more than 110,000 clones, around a tenth appearing once. Material for sequencing was PBMCs. All receptors derive from a middle-aged man in good health and CMV-seronegative.

Only a few counts were recorded for this clone. This chain links TRBV4-2 with TRBJ2-3, with D tentatively TRBD2 (6 bases). Per germline, CDR1 LGHNA and CDR2 YNFKEQ. The CDR3 covers 16 residues. V lost 4 bases to trimming and J lost 5 bases, with 19 bases between them. This CDR3 reads CASSPAAGGRVDTQYF. The CDR3 nucleotides are TGTGCCAGCAGCCCTGCAGCCGGGGGTAGGGTAGATACGCAGTATTTT.

The chain combines TRBV6-1 with TRBJ1-4; tentative D call: TRBD1 (5 bases). Germline V gene sequence: CDR1 MNHNS, CDR2 SASEGT. V lost 3 bases, J lost 7 bases, and 15 bases lay in between. The CDR3 has 15 residues. The CDR3 spells CASSEGDWNSEKLFF. In nucleotides, the CDR3 is TGTGCCAGCAGTGAGGGGGACTGGAATAGTGAAAAACTGTTTTTT.